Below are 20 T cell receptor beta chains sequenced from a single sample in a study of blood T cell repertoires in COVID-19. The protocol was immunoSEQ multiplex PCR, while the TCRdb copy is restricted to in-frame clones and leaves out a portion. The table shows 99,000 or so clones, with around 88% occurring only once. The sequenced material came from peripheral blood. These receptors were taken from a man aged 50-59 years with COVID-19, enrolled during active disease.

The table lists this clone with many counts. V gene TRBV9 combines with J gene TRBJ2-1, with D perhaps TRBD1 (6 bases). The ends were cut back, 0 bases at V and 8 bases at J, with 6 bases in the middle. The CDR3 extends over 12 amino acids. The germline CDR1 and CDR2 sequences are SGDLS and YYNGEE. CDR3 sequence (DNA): TGTGCCAGCAGCGTAGGGGGGCATGAGCAGTTCTTC. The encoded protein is CASSVGGHEQFF.

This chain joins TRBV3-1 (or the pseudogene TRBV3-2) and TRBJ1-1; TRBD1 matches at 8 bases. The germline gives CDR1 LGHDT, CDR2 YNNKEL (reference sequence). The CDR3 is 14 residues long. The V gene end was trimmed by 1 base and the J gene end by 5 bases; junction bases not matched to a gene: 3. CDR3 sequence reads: CASSQVDRGTEAFF. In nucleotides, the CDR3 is TGTGCCAGCAGCCAAGTAGACAGGGGTACTGAAGCTTTCTTT.

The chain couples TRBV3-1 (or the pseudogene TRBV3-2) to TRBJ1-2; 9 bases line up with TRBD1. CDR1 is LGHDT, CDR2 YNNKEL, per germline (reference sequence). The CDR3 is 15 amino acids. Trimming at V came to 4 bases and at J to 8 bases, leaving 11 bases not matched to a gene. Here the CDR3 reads CASSPAGQGRYGYTF. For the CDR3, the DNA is TGTGCCAGCAGCCCGGCGGGACAGGGAAGATACGGCTACACCTTC.

The CDR3 DNA follows: TGTGCCAGCAGCCTAAGGGTAGCAGGGTGGGCCAAAAACATTCAGTACTTC. Its translation: CASSLRVAGWAKNIQYF. The gene calls are TRBV11-2 and TRBJ2-4; D is possibly TRBD1 (5 bases). The CDR3 spans 17 residues. Trimming removed 5 bases from V and 1 base from J, with 18 bases in between. Germline V lookup: CDR1 SGHAT, CDR2 FQNNGV.

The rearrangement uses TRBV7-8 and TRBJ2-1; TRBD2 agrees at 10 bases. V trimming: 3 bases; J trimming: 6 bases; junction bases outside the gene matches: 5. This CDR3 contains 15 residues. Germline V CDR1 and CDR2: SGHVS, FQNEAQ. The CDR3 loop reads CASSFGLADINEQFF. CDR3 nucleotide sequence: TGTGCCAGCAGCTTTGGACTAGCGGACATCAATGAGCAGTTCTTC.

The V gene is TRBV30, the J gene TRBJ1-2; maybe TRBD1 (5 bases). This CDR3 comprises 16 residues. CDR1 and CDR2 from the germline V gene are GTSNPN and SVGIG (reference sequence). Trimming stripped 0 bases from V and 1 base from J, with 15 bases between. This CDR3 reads CAWSVERGRSNYGYTF. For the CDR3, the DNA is TGTGCCTGGAGTGTCGAGCGGGGGAGAAGTAACTATGGCTACACCTTC.

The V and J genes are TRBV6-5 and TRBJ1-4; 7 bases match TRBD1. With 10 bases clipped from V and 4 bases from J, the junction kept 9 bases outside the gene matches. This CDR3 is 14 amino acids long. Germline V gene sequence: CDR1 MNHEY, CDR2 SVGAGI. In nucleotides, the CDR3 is TGTGCCACCTCCCTGACAGGGCTTAATGAAAAACTGTTTTTT. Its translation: CATSLTGLNEKLFF.

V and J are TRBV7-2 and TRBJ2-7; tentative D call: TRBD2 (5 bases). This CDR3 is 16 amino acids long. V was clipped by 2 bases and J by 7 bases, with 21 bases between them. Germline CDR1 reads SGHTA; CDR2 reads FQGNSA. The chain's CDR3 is CASSLMLVGISGEQYF. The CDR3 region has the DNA TGTGCCAGCAGCTTAATGCTAGTTGGGATTTCGGGAGAGCAGTACTTC.

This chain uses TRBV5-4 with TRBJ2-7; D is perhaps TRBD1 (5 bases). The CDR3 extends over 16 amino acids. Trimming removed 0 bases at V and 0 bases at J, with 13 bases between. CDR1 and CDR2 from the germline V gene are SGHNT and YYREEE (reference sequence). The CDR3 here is CASSLVRQSSSYEQYF. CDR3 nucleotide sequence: TGTGCCAGCAGCTTGGTAAGACAGTCGAGCTCCTACGAGCAGTACTTC. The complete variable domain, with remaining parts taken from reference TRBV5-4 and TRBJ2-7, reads ETGVTQSPTHLIKTRGQQVTLRCSSQSGHNTVSWYQQALGQGPQFIFQYYREEENGRGNFPPRFSGLQFPNYSSELNVNALELDDSALYLCASSLVRQSSSYEQYFGPGTRLTVT.

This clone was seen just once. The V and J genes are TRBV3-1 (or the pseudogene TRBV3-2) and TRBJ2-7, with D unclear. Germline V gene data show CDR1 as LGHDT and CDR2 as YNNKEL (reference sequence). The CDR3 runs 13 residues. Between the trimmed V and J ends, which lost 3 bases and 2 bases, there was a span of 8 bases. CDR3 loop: CASSQLTPYEQYF. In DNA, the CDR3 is TGTGCCAGCAGCCAGTTGACACCCTACGAGCAGTACTTC.

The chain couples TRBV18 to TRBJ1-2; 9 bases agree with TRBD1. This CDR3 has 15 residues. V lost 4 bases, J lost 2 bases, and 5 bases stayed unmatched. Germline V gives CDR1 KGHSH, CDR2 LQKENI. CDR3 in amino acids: CASSLGTGRNYGYTF. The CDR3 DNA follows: TGTGCCAGCTCACTTGGGACAGGGCGGAACTATGGCTACACCTTC.

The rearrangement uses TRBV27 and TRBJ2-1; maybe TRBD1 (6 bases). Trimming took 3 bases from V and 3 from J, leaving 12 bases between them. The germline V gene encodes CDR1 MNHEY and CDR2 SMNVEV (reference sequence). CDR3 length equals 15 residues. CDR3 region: CASSFSGEFYNEQFF. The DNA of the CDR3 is TGTGCCAGCAGTTTTTCAGGGGAGTTCTACAATGAGCAGTTCTTC.

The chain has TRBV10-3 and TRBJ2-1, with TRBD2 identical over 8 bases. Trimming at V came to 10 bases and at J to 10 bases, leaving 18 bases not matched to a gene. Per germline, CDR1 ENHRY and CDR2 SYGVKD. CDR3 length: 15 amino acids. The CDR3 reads CATLTRRGADTEQFF. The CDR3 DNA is TGTGCCACCCTGACTAGGCGGGGGGCCGATACCGAGCAGTTCTTC.

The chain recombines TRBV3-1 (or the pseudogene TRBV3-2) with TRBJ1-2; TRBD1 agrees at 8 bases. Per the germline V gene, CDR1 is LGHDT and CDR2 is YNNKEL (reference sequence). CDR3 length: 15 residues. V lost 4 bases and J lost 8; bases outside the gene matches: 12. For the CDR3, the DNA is TGTGCCAGCAGCCCTCTCGCCCAGGGGGCGCGGGGCTACACCTTC. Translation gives CASSPLAQGARGYTF.

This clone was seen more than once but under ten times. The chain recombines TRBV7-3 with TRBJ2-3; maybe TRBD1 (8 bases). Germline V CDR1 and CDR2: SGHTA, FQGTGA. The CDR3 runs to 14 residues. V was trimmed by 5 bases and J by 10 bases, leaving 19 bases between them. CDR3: CASSPGQGGRPQYF. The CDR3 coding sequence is TGTGCCAGCAGCCCCGGACAGGGAGGGAGGCCGCAGTATTTT.

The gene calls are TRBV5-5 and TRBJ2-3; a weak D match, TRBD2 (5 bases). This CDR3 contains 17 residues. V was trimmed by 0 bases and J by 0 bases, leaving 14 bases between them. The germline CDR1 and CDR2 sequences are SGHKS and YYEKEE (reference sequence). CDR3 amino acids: CASSLVGRYPSTDTQYF. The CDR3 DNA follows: TGTGCCAGCAGCTTGGTTGGGAGATACCCTAGCACAGATACGCAGTATTTT.

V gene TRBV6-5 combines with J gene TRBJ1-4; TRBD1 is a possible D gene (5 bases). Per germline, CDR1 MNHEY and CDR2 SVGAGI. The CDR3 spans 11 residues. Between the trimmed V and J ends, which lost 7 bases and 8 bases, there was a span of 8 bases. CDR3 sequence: CASNQGEKLFF. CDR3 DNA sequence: TGTGCCAGCAACCAGGGCGAAAAACTGTTTTTT.

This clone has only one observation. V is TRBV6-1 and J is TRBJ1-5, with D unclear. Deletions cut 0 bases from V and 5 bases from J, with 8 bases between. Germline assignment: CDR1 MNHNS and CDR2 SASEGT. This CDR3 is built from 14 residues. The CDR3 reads CASSEARVYQPQHF. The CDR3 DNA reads TGTGCCAGCAGTGAAGCGCGAGTTTATCAGCCCCAGCATTTT.

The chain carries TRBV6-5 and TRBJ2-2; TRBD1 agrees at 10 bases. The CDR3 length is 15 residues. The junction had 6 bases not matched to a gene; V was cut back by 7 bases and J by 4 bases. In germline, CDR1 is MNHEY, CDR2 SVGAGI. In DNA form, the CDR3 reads TGTGCCAGCAAGACGACAGGGGGCACCACCGGGGAGCTGTTTTTT. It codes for CASKTTGGTTGELFF.

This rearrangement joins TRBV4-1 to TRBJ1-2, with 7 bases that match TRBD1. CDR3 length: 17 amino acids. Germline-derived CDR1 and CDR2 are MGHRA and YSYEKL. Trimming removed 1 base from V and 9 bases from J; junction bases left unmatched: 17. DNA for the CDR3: TGCGCCAGCAGCCAAGTGGAGAGACAGGGAGAGTGGACTCGCTACACCTTC. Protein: CASSQVERQGEWTRYTF.